This TCR beta chain was sequenced during a study of shared clonotypes between healthy human individuals. Study-wide results and limits: Generally, estimated richness proved larger in naive subsets than it did in memory subsets.

With respect to this clone: What it binds is not known.

The table came from immunoSEQ multiplex PCR; TCRdb's copy has only in-frame clones and leaves some out. Of about 1.5 million clones listed, approximately 98% are singletons. This clonotype originated in a man aged 25 to 45 in good health. Sequencing was carried out using naive CD4+ T cells sorted from blood. Subset noted: CD45RA+ positively selected.

CDR3 bases: TGTGCCAGCAGCGTAGACAGGGGGCCGGGTAACATTCAGTACTTC. Encoded protein: CASSVDRGPGNIQYF. V and J are TRBV9 and TRBJ2-4; TRBD1 matches 9 bases. Germline lookup yields CDR1 SGDLS and CDR2 YYNGEE. The CDR3 totals 15 residues. Trimming at V came to 0 bases and at J to 7 bases, leaving 5 bases not matched to a gene.